The 30 T cell receptor beta chains in this list originate from one sample, sequenced in a study of control samples from healthy donors and cancer patients. The method was immunoSEQ multiplex PCR; TCRdb's version includes in-frame clones alone and lacks a portion of them. Of under 150,000 clones listed, around 89% are singletons. The sample consisted of blood. These receptors were collected from a woman in her seventies in good health.

This chain connects TRBV2 to TRBJ1-6; 7 bases map to TRBD1. V trimming: 5 bases; J trimming: 0 bases; junction bases outside the gene matches: 4. CDR3 length equals 16 residues. The germline CDR1 and CDR2 sequences are SNHLY and FYNNEI. CDR3 sequence: CASSPGGSSYNSPLHF. CDR3 sequence (DNA): TGTGCCAGCAGTCCAGGGGGTAGCTCCTATAATTCACCCCTCCACTTT. Using reference TRBV2 and TRBJ1-6 for the parts outside the CDR3, the full variable domain is EPEVTQTPSHQVTQMGQEVILRCVPISNHLYFYWYRQILGQKVEFLVSFYNNEISEKSEIFDDQFSVERPDGSNFTLKIRSTKLEDSAMYFCASSPGGSSYNSPLHFGNGTRLTVT.

This chain joins TRBV9 and TRBJ1-6; no firm D call. This CDR3 comprises 16 residues. Germline CDR1 SGDLS, CDR2 YYNGEE. V lost 0 bases and J lost 14, with 21 bases in between. Written as DNA, the CDR3 is TGTGCCAGCAGCGTAGGGGCGGGTATAGACCCTCAAGCCCTCCACTTT. Amino acid sequence: CASSVGAGIDPQALHF.

This clone was picked up a small number of times. The rearrangement joins TRBV6-6 to TRBJ1-6, with D unclear. This CDR3 region has 11 residues. Germline V CDR1 and CDR2: MNHNY, SVGAGI (reference sequence). Trimming removed 4 bases from V and 15 bases from J, with 10 bases in between. CDR3 in DNA: TGTGCCAGCAGTTCCCTCGGGCTCCTCCACTTT. Protein product: CASSSLGLLHF.

This chain connects TRBV7-3 to TRBJ2-3; 11 bases are shared with TRBD2. Looked up from germline, CDR1 is SGHTA and CDR2 is FQGTGA. Trimming removed 2 bases from V and 8 bases from J; junction bases left unmatched: 12. The CDR3 contains 17 residues. CDR3 DNA: TGTGCCAGCAGCTTATTTGCTAGCGGGGGGCCCGGGGGTACGCAGTATTTT. Protein product: CASSLFASGGPGGTQYF.

This chain connects TRBV7-2 to TRBJ2-5; 7 bases are shared with TRBD1. CDR1 and CDR2 from the germline V gene are SGHTA and FQGNSA. CDR3 size: 15 residues. J gave up 6 bases and V 3 bases, and 10 bases lay outside the gene matches. Written as DNA, the CDR3 is TGTGCCAGCAGCTTCGACAGGGTCAGTTCGAAGACCCAGTACTTC. Translated, it gives CASSFDRVSSKTQYF.

The chain carries TRBV6-6 and TRBJ2-7; the D gene is possibly TRBD2 (6 bases). V lost 8 bases and J 2 bases, leaving 13 bases between the germline ends. Germline V gene data show CDR1 as MNHNY and CDR2 as SVGAGI (reference sequence). There are 13 residues in the CDR3. DNA of the CDR3: TGTGCCAGCTGGAGGGGAGAAACCTACGAGCAGTACTTC. This gives the protein CASWRGETYEQYF.

The chain carries TRBV5-5 and TRBJ1-5; no definite D call. V shed 4 bases and J shed 0 bases, with 14 bases lying between them. Germline-derived CDR1 and CDR2 are SGHKS and YYEKEE (reference sequence). This CDR3 comprises 16 residues. Here the CDR3 DNA reads TGTGCCAGCAGCCCGGACCCGGGAGTTAGCAATCAGCCCCAGCATTTT. Translated, it gives CASSPDPGVSNQPQHF.

J is TRBJ1-5 and V is TRBV6-5; D is unclear. Germline CDR1 MNHEY, CDR2 SVGAGI. This CDR3 has 13 residues. Trimming shortened V by 3 bases and J by 5 bases, and 8 bases separated the two germline ends. The CDR3 protein is CASSYLRDQPQHF. CDR3 in DNA: TGTGCCAGCAGTTATTTACGGGATCAGCCCCAGCATTTT.

A note on this clone: An end of the junction differs from the germline gene, which may be a read error. This sample also contains other DNA sequences that code for the same CDR3. The chain carries TRBV14 and TRBJ2-6; D ambiguous. CDR1 SGHDN and CDR2 FVKESK come from the germline V gene. The CDR3 covers 16 residues. DNA of the CDR3: TGTGCCAGTAGCCAAGAAGCAAGGTGGGAGGCCAACGTCCTGACTTTC. It specifies CASSQEARWEANVLTF.

V gene TRBV4-1 combines with J gene TRBJ2-1; D may match TRBD1 or TRBD2 (6 bases each). Trimming stripped 0 bases from V and 6 bases from J, with 24 bases between. This CDR3 comprises 19 residues. Germline V lookup: CDR1 MGHRA, CDR2 YSYEKL. CDR3 protein: CASSQDPPWTTGSGNEQFF. DNA for the CDR3: TGCGCCAGCAGCCAAGACCCCCCCTGGACTACAGGGTCTGGCAATGAGCAGTTCTTC.

This chain uses TRBV18 with TRBJ1-6; D remains unclear. The V gene's germline CDR1 is KGHSH and CDR2 LQKENI. V shed 3 bases and J shed 5 bases, with 8 bases lying between them. The CDR3 consists of 14 residues. As DNA, the CDR3 is TGTGCCAGCTCACCGCGGCAAGATAATTCACCCCTCCACTTT. This sequence encodes CASSPRQDNSPLHF.

The chain joins TRBV6-1 to TRBJ2-3, with TRBD1 matching over 7 bases. Germline CDR1 reads MNHNS; CDR2 reads SASEGT. The CDR3 length is 15 residues. V lost 3 bases, J lost 6 bases, and 9 bases stayed unmatched. The CDR3 loop reads CASSDRDRVSDTQYF. CDR3 sequence (DNA): TGTGCCAGCAGTGACCGGGACAGAGTCTCGGATACGCAGTATTTT.

Worth noting for this clone: This CDR3 is also generated by other DNA sequences in the sample. The chain links TRBV5-1 to TRBJ2-7; 11 positions match TRBD1. The CDR3 has 16 residues. CDR1 and CDR2 (germline): SGHRS, YFSETQ. V shed 3 bases, J shed 4 bases, and the junction held 9 bases outside the gene matches. The CDR3 sequence: CASSSGGGQGVYEQYF. CDR3 sequence (DNA): TGCGCCAGCAGCTCTGGGGGGGGACAGGGGGTTTACGAGCAGTACTTC.

The rearrangement joins TRBV19 to TRBJ2-7, with 9 bases aligning to TRBD1. V shed 5 bases and J 3 bases; nucleotides not matched to a gene: 8. There are 15 residues in the CDR3. Per germline, CDR1 LNHDA and CDR2 SQIVND (reference sequence). DNA of the CDR3: TGTGCCAGTAGTCCCCAGGGACAGGGAGACTACGAGCAGTACTTC. It specifies CASSPQGQGDYEQYF.

This clone has more than one count but fewer than ten. J is TRBJ2-1 and V is TRBV2; 11 bases are shared with TRBD1. This CDR3 is 15 amino acids long. The germline gives CDR1 SNHLY, CDR2 FYNNEI. After removal of 5 bases from V and 2 bases from J, the junction contained 2 bases not matched to a gene. The CDR3 coding sequence is TGTGCCAGCAGTAAGGGACAGGGGGCCTACAATGAGCAGTTCTTC. It codes for CASSKGQGAYNEQFF.

V is TRBV1 and J is TRBJ2-7. TRBV1 is noted as a pseudogene. This CDR3 is 15 amino acids long. The CDR3 reads CTSSQSSGPAYEQYF. CDR3 nucleotide sequence: TGCACCAGCAGCCAGTCCTCGGGACCTGCCTACGAGCAGTACTTC.

The chain is built from TRBV15 and TRBJ1-1; no clear D. The CDR3 covers 15 residues. V was clipped by 1 base and J by 7 bases, with 16 bases between them. Germline CDR1 reads LNHNV; CDR2 reads YYDKDF (reference sequence). Written as DNA, the CDR3 is TGTGCCACCAGCAGAGTTGCGTTCTCGGGCGGTGAAGCTTTCTTT. It is translated as CATSRVAFSGGEAFF.

The rearrangement joins TRBV6-2 or TRBV6-3 to TRBJ2-7; possibly TRBD1 for D (6 bases). The CDR3 covers 17 residues. Trimming took off 0 bases at V and 3 bases at J, with 18 bases between the two ends. Germline CDR1 reads MNHEY; CDR2 reads SVGEGT. CDR3: CASSYSPVQGIGYEQYF. The CDR3 DNA reads TGTGCCAGCAGTTACTCGCCGGTGCAGGGGATAGGCTACGAGCAGTACTTC.

This clone was picked up one time. J is TRBJ1-2 and V is TRBV6-4, with D perhaps TRBD1 (6 bases). The CDR3 is 15 amino acids. The V and J ends lost 2 bases and 8 bases respectively, with 18 bases between them. Germline CDR1 reads MRHNA; CDR2 reads SNTAGT. CDR3 sequence: CASSDGGAGRVGYTF. In DNA form, the CDR3 reads TGTGCCAGCAGTGACGGGGGGGCAGGTCGGGTCGGCTACACCTTC.

The CDR3 coding sequence is TGTGCCAGCAGCCCGGGACAGGGAAATTCACCCCTCCACTTT. Residues: CASSPGQGNSPLHF. V usage is TRBV25-1 and J usage is TRBJ1-6; 9 bases are shared with TRBD1. Germline loops: CDR1 MGHDK, CDR2 SYGVNS. The CDR3 length is 14 residues. Trimming took 6 bases from V and 7 from J; bases not matched to a gene: 4.

The chain has TRBV7-9 and TRBJ2-2, with 7 bases fitting TRBD1. Germline trimming cut 5 bases from V and 7 bases from J; bases unmatched to any gene: 13. Looked up from germline, CDR1 is SEHNR and CDR2 is FQNEAQ (reference sequence). The CDR3 is 16 residues long. Here the CDR3 DNA reads TGTGCCAGCAGCCCCCCAACAGGGGAATTCCTCGGGGAGCTGTTTTTT. This encodes CASSPPTGEFLGELFF.

The chain carries TRBV11-2 and TRBJ1-2, with a tentative D call TRBD1 (5 bases). The CDR3 is made up of 14 amino acids. Looked up from germline, CDR1 is SGHAT and CDR2 is FQNNGV. Trimming took 5 bases from V and 4 from J, leaving 14 bases between them. The CDR3 spells CASSPRQGRYGYTF. The CDR3 bases are TGTGCCAGCAGCCCCCGGCAGGGACGCTATGGCTACACCTTC.

The V and J genes are TRBV2 and TRBJ1-5, with a tentative D call TRBD1 (5 bases). The V gene's germline CDR1 is SNHLY and CDR2 FYNNEI. V was shortened by 10 bases and J by 6 bases, with 16 bases between the two germline ends. CDR3 length: 13 residues. For the CDR3, the DNA is TGTGCCACGACCCGGGGCCAGGGTCAGCCCCAGCATTTT. Translated, it gives CATTRGQGQPQHF.

This chain uses TRBV11-1 with TRBJ1-2, with D perhaps matching TRBD1 (6 bases). This CDR3 is 13 amino acids long. Trimming took off 5 bases at V and 2 bases at J, with 9 bases between the two ends. The V gene's germline CDR1 is SGHAT and CDR2 FQDESV (reference sequence). CDR3 coding DNA: TGTGCCAGCAGCCGGACAGCCAACTATGGCTACACCTTC. Residues: CASSRTANYGYTF.

The V call is TRBV25-1, the J call TRBJ1-1, with D possibly TRBD1 on 5 matching bases. In germline, CDR1 is MGHDK, CDR2 SYGVNS. The CDR3 loop spans 14 amino acids. Trimming removed 2 bases at V and 4 bases at J, with 11 bases between. DNA for the CDR3: TGTGCCAGCAGTGAAGTGGGGGAGGTCACTGAAGCTTTCTTT. This codes for CASSEVGEVTEAFF.

The chain uses TRBV5-6 and TRBJ1-1; tentatively, D is TRBD1 (5 bases). Trimming pared 5 bases from V and 1 base from J, leaving 9 bases between. The germline V gene encodes CDR1 SGHDT and CDR2 YYEEEE. This CDR3 has 13 amino acids. This CDR3 reads CASSFDRNTEAFF. The CDR3 DNA sequence: TGTGCCAGCAGTTTTGACAGGAACACTGAAGCTTTCTTT.

The chain is built from TRBV6-5 and TRBJ2-7; D may be TRBD1 (5 bases). Germline lookup yields CDR1 MNHEY and CDR2 SVGAGI. With 6 bases removed from V and 6 bases from J, the gap between germline ends came to 15 bases. This CDR3 spans 13 amino acids. CDR3 bases: TGTGCCAGCAGCCATAGACCAGGGCTCGAGCAGTACTTC. This encodes CASSHRPGLEQYF.

This chain links TRBV5-1 with TRBJ1-6; TRBD1 matches 10 bases. CDR3 length equals 16 residues. The J segment lost 10 bases and the V segment lost 0 bases, leaving 7 bases of the junction unmatched. CDR1 and CDR2 from the germline V gene are SGHRS and YFSETQ. CDR3 region: CASSLGADRGQSPLHF. CDR3 bases: TGCGCCAGCAGCTTGGGGGCCGACAGGGGGCAATCACCCCTCCACTTT.

The V gene is TRBV7-2, the J gene TRBJ1-5, with 7 bases matching TRBD1. The J segment lost 0 bases and the V segment lost 5 bases, leaving 13 bases of the junction unmatched. This CDR3 contains 18 residues. CDR1 SGHTA and CDR2 FQGNSA come from the germline V gene. The CDR3 DNA reads TGTGCCAGCAGCACCGACAGGGCGCTGCCCAATAGCAATCAGCCCCAGCATTTT. This encodes CASSTDRALPNSNQPQHF.

V gene TRBV4-3 combines with J gene TRBJ1-2, with D maybe TRBD1 (5 bases). V was trimmed by 1 base and J by 4 bases, leaving 10 bases between them. Germline V gene sequence: CDR1 LGHNA, CDR2 YSLEER. The CDR3 has 14 amino acids. CDR3 in DNA: TGCGCCAGCAGCCAAGGGGGAGGGGCCTATGGCTACACCTTC. This sequence encodes CASSQGGGAYGYTF.